Following are 10 T cell receptor beta chains from one sample sequenced in a study of molecular identifiers for immune sequencing clone quantification (dated by TCRdb to between 2018 and 2020). Receptor libraries were prepared by PCR. Sequenced using a NextSeq 500. The public sequencing data were trimmed at Q25 with fastp and processed into clonotypes with MiXCR by TCRdb, which kept only in-frame beta chains. Rows are combined by CDR3 protein, so each entry shows the most common genes and DNA. The sample table lists some 580,000 distinct CDR3 sequences, about 25% of them with a count of one. The ten largest clones capture approximately 0.75% of the sample. The sample consisted of naive CD8+ T cells from blood, with Jurkat cell RNA spiked in. The label giving this sample's cell subset or site can be read as: FACS-sorted CD8+CD4-CCR7+CD45RA+ naive T cells. These receptors all come from a human donor in good health. Some libraries in this study had Jurkat cell RNA spiked in.

The table lists this clonotype with a few counts. This rearrangement joins TRBV6-5 to TRBJ1-4; 7 nucleotides align to TRBD1. Germline V gives CDR1 MNHEY, CDR2 SVGAGI. The CDR3 runs 14 residues. J lost 5 bases, V lost 6 bases, and 6 bases had no gene match. CDR3 in amino acids: CASRTGAGNEKLFF. CDR3 in DNA: TGTGCCAGCAGAACAGGGGCGGGAAATGAAAAACTGTTTTTT.

This sequence joins TRBV19 and TRBJ2-7; TRBD2 aligns across 8 bases. The CDR3 has 13 residues. V was pared by 7 bases and J by 3 bases, with 5 bases of the junction left unmatched. The germline V gene has CDR1 LNHDA and CDR2 SQIVND (reference sequence). The CDR3 is CASTTSGGYEQYF. Here the CDR3 DNA reads TGTGCCAGTACAACGAGCGGGGGCTACGAGCAGTACTTC. Combining the CDR3 with reference TRBV19 and TRBJ2-7 gives the whole variable domain DGGITQSPKYLFRKEGQNVTLSCEQNLNHDAMYWYRQDPGQGLRLIYYSQIVNDFQKGDIAEGYSVSREKKESFPLTVTSAQKNPTAFYLCASTTSGGYEQYFGPGTRLTVT.

This clonotype appeared a few times. This sequence joins TRBV27 and TRBJ2-3; 12 positions match TRBD2. Germline CDR1 is MNHEY and CDR2 is SMNVEV (reference sequence). This CDR3 comprises 17 residues. The V and J ends lost 5 bases and 6 bases, in that order; junction bases with no gene match: 12. CDR3 sequence: CASSVRGLAGIADTQYF. The DNA of the CDR3 is TGTGCCAGCAGTGTTAGAGGACTAGCGGGGATCGCGGATACGCAGTATTTT.

For this clonotype: Relative to the germline gene, one junction end is altered; a read error may explain this. The CDR3 DNA reads TGCTGCGTTGAAGCGGGCGGGAGGGCCTTTATCGAGCAGTACTTC. It yields the protein CCVEAGGRAFIEQYF. This sequence joins TRBV29-1 and TRBJ2-7, with 9 bases aligning to TRBD2. The germline V gene has CDR1 SQVTM and CDR2 ANQGSEA. The CDR3 has 15 amino acids.

For this clonotype: A read error may be the cause here, since a much bigger clone is one base away. The missing conserved phenylalanine or tryptophan at the end of this CDR3 makes a read error likely. The V call is TRBV9, the J call TRBJ2-2; 7 bases match TRBD2. In germline, CDR1 is SGDLS, CDR2 YYNGEE. The CDR3 is 16 residues long. Germline trimming cut 0 bases from V and 3 bases from J; bases unmatched to any gene: 5. For the CDR3, the DNA is TGTGCCAGCAGCGTAGAAACTAGCGAGTACACCGGGGAGCTGTTTTTA. Its protein product is CASSVETSEYTGELFL.

This clonotype was observed a handful of times. The V and J genes are TRBV11-2 and TRBJ2-7; D is uncertain. CDR3 length equals 13 residues. V lost 7 bases and J 2 bases, leaving 12 bases between the germline ends. CDR1 is SGHAT and CDR2 is FQNNGV in the germline V gene. The CDR3 DNA is TGTGCCAGCACTGGTACGCAGACCTACGAGCAGTACTTC. Translation: CASTGTQTYEQYF.

In this sample, this clonotype turned up many times. V gene TRBV6-2 or TRBV6-3 combines with J gene TRBJ2-7, with D uncertain. CDR3 size: 14 residues. Trimming took 5 bases from V and 2 from J, leaving 13 bases between them. Looked up from germline, CDR1 is MNHEY and CDR2 is SVGEGT. The CDR3 sequence is CASSTRSAPYEQYF. The CDR3 DNA reads TGTGCCAGCAGTACCCGATCCGCACCCTACGAGCAGTACTTC.

This clonotype was recorded many times. Without the conserved terminal phenylalanine or tryptophan, this CDR3 likely stems from a read error. The limits of the CDR3 on the DNA are not certain, so only TCRdb's listed CDR3 is given. The chain employs TRBV20-1 and TRBJ2-3; TRBD2 is the table's D call and was not checked against the DNA. The germline V gene encodes CDR1 DFQATT and CDR2 SNEGSKA (reference sequence). The CDR3 comprises 11 residues, both ends counted. Here the CDR3 reads CSARDLGLGEV.

This clonotype was seen a handful of times. The CDR3 coding sequence is TGTGCCAGATCCAGGGAACAGACCGACAATGAGCAGTTCTTC. It yields the protein CARSREQTDNEQFF. V is TRBV2 and J is TRBJ2-1; perhaps TRBD1 as D (5 bases). The CDR3 sequence is 14 residues long. Germline V CDR1 and CDR2: SNHLY, FYNNEI. Between the trimmed V and J ends, which lost 9 bases and 5 bases, there was a span of 17 bases.

This clonotype was counted ten times or more. The chain couples TRBV5-4 to TRBJ1-1; TRBD1 matches 8 bases. This CDR3 is built from 17 residues. Per germline, CDR1 SGHNT and CDR2 YYREEE (reference sequence). The J segment lost 0 bases and the V segment lost 3 bases, leaving 10 bases of the junction unmatched. In nucleotides, the CDR3 is TGTGCCAGCAGCTCGAATGCGGGGACAGGCTTGAACACTGAAGCTTTCTTT. Amino acids: CASSSNAGTGLNTEAFF.